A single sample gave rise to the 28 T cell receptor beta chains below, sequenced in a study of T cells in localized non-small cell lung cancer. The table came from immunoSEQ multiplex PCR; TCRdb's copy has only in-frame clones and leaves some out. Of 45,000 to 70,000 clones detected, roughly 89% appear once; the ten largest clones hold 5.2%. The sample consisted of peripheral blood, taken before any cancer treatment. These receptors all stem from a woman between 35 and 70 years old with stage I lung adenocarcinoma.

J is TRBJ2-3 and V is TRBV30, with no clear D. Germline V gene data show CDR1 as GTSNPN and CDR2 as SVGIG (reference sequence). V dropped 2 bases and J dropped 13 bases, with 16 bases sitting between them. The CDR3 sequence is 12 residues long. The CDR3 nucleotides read TGTGCCTGGAGTCGTCCCGACTTTCAGGAGTATTTT. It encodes CAWSRPDFQEYF.

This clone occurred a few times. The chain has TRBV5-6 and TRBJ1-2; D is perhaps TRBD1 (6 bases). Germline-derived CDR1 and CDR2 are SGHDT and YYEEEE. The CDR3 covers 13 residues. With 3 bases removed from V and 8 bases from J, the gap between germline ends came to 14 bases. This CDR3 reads CASSSGQRLGYTF. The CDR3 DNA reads TGTGCCAGCAGCTCTGGACAGCGTCTAGGCTACACCTTC.

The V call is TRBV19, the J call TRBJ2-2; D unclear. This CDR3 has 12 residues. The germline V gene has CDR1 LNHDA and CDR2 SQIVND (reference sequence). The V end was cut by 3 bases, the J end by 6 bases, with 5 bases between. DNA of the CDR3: TGTGCCAGTAGTATGGGTCCCGGGGAGCTGTTTTTT. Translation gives CASSMGPGELFF.

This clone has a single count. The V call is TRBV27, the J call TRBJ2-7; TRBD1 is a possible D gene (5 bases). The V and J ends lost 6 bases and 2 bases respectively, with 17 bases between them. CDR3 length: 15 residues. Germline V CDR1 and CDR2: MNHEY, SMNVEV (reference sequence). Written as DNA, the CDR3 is TGTGCCAGCAGCTCTAGAGGTACAGGACCCTACGAGCAGTACTTC. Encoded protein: CASSSRGTGPYEQYF.

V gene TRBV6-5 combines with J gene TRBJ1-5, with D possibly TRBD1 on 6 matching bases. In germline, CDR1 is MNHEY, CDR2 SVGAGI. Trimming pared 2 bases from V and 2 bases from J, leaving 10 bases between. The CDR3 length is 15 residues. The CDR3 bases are TGTGCCAGCAGTTACAGGTCAGGGGGCAATCAGCCCCAGCATTTT. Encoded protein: CASSYRSGGNQPQHF.

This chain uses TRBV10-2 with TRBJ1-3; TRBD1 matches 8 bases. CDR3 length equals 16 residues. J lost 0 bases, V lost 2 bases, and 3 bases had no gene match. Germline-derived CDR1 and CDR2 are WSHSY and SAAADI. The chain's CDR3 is CASSERDRSSGNTIYF. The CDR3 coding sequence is TGCGCCAGCAGTGAGAGGGACAGGAGCTCTGGAAACACCATATATTTT.

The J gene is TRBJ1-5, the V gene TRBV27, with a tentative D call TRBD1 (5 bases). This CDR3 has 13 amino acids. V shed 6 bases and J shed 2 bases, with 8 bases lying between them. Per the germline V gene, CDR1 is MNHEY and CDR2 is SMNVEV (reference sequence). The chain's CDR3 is CASRGRGNQPQHF. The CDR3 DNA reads TGTGCCAGCAGGGGGCGCGGCAATCAGCCCCAGCATTTT.

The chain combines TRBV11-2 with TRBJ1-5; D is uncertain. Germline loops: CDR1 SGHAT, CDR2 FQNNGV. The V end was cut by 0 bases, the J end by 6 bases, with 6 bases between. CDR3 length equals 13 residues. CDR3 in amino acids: CASSLDGVQPQHF. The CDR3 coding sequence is TGTGCCAGCAGCTTAGATGGGGTTCAGCCCCAGCATTTT.

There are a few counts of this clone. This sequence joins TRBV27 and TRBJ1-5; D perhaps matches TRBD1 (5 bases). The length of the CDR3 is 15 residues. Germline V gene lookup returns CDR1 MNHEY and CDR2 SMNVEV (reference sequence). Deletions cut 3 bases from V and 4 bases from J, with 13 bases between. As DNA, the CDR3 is TGTGCCAGCAGTTTCCTGGGGACGGAGAATCAGCCCCAGCATTTT. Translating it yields CASSFLGTENQPQHF.

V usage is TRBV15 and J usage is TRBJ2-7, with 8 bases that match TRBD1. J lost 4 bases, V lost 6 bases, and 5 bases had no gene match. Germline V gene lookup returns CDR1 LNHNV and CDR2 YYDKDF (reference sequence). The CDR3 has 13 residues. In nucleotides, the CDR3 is TGTGCCACCAGTTCAAACAGGGGGTACGAGCAGTACTTC. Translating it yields CATSSNRGYEQYF.

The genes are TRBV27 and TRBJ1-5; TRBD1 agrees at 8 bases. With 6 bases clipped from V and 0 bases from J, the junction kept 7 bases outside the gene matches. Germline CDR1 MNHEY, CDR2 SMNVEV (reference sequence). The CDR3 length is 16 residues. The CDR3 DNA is TGTGCCAGCAGCCGTGGGACAGGCAATAGCAATCAGCCCCAGCATTTT. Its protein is CASSRGTGNSNQPQHF.

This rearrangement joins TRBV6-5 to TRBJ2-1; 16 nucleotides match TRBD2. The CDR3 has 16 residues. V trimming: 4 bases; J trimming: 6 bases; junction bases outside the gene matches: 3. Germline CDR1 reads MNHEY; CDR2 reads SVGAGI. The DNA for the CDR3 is TGTGCCAGCAGTTGGGGACTAGCGGGGGGGCGCAATGAGCAGTTCTTC. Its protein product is CASSWGLAGGRNEQFF.

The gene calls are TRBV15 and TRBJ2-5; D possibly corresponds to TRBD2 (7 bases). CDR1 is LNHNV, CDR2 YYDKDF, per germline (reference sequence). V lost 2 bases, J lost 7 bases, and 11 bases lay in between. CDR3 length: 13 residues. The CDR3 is CATSRLGGGTQYF. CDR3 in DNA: TGTGCCACCAGCAGACTAGGGGGGGGGACCCAGTACTTC.

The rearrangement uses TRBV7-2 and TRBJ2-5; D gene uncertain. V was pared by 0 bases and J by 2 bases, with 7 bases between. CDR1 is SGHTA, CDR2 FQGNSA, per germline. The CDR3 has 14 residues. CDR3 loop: CASSLAHLQETQYF. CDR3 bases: TGTGCCAGCAGCTTAGCGCACTTACAAGAGACCCAGTACTTC. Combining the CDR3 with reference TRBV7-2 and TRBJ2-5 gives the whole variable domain GAGVSQSPSNKVTEKGKDVELRCDPISGHTALYWYRQSLGQGLEFLIYFQGNSAPDKSGLPSDRFSAERTGGSVSTLTIQRTQQEDSAVYLCASSLAHLQETQYFGPGTRLLVL.

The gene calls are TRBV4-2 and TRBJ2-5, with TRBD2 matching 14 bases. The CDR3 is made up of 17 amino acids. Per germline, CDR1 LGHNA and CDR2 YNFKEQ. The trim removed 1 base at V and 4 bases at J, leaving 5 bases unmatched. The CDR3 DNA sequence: TGTGCCAGCAGCCAAGGAGGGACTAGCGGGGGAATAGAGACCCAGTACTTC. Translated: CASSQGGTSGGIETQYF.

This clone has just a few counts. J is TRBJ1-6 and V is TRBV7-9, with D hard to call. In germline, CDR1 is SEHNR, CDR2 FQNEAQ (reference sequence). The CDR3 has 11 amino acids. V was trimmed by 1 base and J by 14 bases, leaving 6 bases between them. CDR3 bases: TGTGCCAGCAGCTTAGATACATCCCTCCACTTT. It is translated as CASSLDTSLHF.

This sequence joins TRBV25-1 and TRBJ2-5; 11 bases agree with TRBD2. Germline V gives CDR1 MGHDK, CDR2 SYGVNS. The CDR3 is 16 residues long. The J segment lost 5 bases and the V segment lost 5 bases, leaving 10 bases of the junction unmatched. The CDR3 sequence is CASSYLTSGVQETQYF. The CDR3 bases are TGTGCCAGCAGTTACCTGACTAGCGGGGTCCAGGAGACCCAGTACTTC. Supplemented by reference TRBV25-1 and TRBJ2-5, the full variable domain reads EADIYQTPRYLVIGTGKKITLECSQTMGHDKMYWYQQDPGMELHLIHYSYGVNSTEKGDLSSESTVSRIRTEHFPLTLESARPSHTSQYLCASSYLTSGVQETQYFGPGTRLLVL.

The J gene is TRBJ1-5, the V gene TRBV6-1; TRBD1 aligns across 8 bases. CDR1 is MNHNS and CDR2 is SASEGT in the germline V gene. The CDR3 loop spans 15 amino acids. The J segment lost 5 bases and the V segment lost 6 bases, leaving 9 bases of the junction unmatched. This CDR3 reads CASRPDRGVHQPQHF. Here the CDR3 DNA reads TGTGCCAGCAGACCCGACAGGGGAGTTCATCAGCCCCAGCATTTT.

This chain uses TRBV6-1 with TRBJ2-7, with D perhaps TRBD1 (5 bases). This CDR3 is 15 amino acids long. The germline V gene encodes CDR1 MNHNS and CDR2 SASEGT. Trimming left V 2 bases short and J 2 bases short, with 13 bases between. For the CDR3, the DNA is TGTGCCAGCAGTGAACGGCAGGGTGGGCCCTACGAGCAGTACTTC. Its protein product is CASSERQGGPYEQYF.

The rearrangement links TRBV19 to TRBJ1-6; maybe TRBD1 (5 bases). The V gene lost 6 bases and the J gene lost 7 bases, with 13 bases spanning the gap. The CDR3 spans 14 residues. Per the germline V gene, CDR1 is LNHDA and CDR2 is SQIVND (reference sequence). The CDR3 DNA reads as TGTGCCAGTAGAGAGACAGCATCCAATTCACCCCTCCACTTT. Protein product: CASRETASNSPLHF. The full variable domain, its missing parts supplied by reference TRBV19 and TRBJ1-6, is DGGITQSPKYLFRKEGQNVTLSCEQNLNHDAMYWYRQDPGQGLRLIYYSQIVNDFQKGDIAEGYSVSREKKESFPLTVTSAQKNPTAFYLCASRETASNSPLHFGNGTRLTVT.

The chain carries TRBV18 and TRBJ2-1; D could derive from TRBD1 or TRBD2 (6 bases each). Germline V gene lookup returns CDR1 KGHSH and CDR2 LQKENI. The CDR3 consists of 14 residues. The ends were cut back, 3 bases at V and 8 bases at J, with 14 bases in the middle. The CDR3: CASSPLGGRDEQFF. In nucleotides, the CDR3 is TGTGCCAGCTCACCGTTAGGGGGGCGCGATGAGCAGTTCTTC.

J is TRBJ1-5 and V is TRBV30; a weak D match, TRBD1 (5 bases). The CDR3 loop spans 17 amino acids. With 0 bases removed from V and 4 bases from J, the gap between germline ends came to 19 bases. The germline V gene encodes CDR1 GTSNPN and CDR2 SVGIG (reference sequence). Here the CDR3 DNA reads TGTGCCTGGAGTGTAGTAGGGGACTTTGGGGGAAATCAGCCCCAGCATTTT. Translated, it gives CAWSVVGDFGGNQPQHF.

CDR3 sequence: CASSPTGNTIYF. CDR3 in DNA: TGTGCCAGCAGCCCCACTGGAAACACCATATATTTT. The chain employs TRBV11-2 and TRBJ1-3; D uncertain. Trimming took off 5 bases at V and 2 bases at J, with 4 bases between the two ends. CDR1 is SGHAT and CDR2 is FQNNGV in the germline V gene. The CDR3 extends over 12 amino acids.

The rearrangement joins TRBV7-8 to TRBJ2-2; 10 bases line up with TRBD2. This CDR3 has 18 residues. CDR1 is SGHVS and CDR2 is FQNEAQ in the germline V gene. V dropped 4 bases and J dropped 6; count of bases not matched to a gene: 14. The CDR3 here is CASSSTGTSVLPPGELFF. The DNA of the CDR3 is TGTGCCAGCAGCTCGACCGGGACTAGCGTCCTTCCCCCCGGGGAGCTGTTTTTT.

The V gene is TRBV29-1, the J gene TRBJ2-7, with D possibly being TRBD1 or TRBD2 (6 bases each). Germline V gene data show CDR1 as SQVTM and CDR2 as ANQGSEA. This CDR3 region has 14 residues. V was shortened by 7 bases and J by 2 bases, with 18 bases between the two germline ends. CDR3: CSARKGGGTYEQYF. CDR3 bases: TGCAGCGCCCGCAAGGGGGGCGGAACCTACGAGCAGTACTTC.

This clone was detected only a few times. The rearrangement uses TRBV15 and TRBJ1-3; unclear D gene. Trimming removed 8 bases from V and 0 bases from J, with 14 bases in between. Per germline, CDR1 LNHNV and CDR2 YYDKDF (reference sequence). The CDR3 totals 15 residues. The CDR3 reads CATAGSRNSGNTIYF. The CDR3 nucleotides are TGTGCCACCGCGGGGAGCAGAAACTCTGGAAACACCATATATTTT.

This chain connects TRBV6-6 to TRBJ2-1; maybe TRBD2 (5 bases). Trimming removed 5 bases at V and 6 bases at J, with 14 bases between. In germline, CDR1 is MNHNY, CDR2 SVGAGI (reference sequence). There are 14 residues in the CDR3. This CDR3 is CASSDLLDSNEQFF. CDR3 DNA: TGTGCCAGCAGTGACCTACTAGATTCCAATGAGCAGTTCTTC.

CDR3 sequence (DNA): TGTGCCAGCAGTGAAGTCCCGACAGTAAATGAGCAGTTCTTC. Translating gives CASSEVPTVNEQFF. The rearrangement uses TRBV2 and TRBJ2-1; tentatively, D is TRBD1 (5 bases). V lost 1 base, J lost 7 bases, and 11 bases lay in between. The CDR3 extends over 14 amino acids. Germline lookup yields CDR1 SNHLY and CDR2 FYNNEI. Filled out from reference TRBV2 and TRBJ2-1, the complete variable domain reads EPEVTQTPSHQVTQMGQEVILRCVPISNHLYFYWYRQILGQKVEFLVSFYNNEISEKSEIFDDQFSVERPDGSNFTLKIRSTKLEDSAMYFCASSEVPTVNEQFFGPGTRLTVL.